This T cell receptor (beta chain) was profiled in a study of T cells in Graves' hyperthyroidism and ophthalmopathy (dated by TCRdb to about 2019). As for the study more broadly: Peripheral blood samples were taken at the time of initial diagnosis, prior to any treatment. TCR Vbeta CDR3 sequencing of 130 to 150 peripheral blood samples (43 ophthalmopathy, over 70 hyperthyroidism and some 17 progressor patients) is reported in the paper. A discovery cohort of about a hundred patients, fewer than 50 with Graves' ophthalmopathy and over 55 with stable Graves' hyperthyroidism, was used to find distinguishing TCR V-J signatures. Prospective prediction of ophthalmopathy was tested in an independent validation cohort of 18 hyperthyroidism patients and 17 patients who later progressed to ophthalmopathy. The study also compared thyroid tissue and blood T-cell repertoires from more than 5 Graves' hyperthyroidism patients. After sampling, hyperthyroidism patients received methimazole starting at 30 mg daily, and ophthalmopathy patients received high-dose intravenous methylprednisolone. For training and testing, the approximately 97 patients in the discovery cohort were randomly divided in a 7:3 ratio. Broad study findings and their caveats: Sample size was not statistically predetermined, and blinding of investigators to group allocation was not performed. A model built on a 13 V-J signature distinguished ophthalmopathy from stable hyperthyroidism, reaching over 85% sensitivity and about 81% specificity in cross-validation and 80%/75% in testing. Most expanded thyroid clonotypes (frequency above 0.001) were also found in blood, which suggests that blood repertoires may mirror thyroid immune responses. During validation, the model predicted progression to ophthalmopathy a median of roughly 7.1 months ahead of onset, with around 71% sensitivity and 72% to 80% specificity.

Ophthalmopathy patients had moderately to severely active disease, Clinical Activity Score of at least 3, NOSPECS grade of at least 4, and duration under 3 months. The study excluded patients with uncontrolled infections, other autoimmune diseases, pregnancy or lactation. Diagnoses were based on clinical symptoms, serum thyroxine and TRAb, thyroid ultrasound and orbital computed tomography. Ficoll-Paque density gradient centrifugation was used to isolate PBMCs from about 10 ml of fresh peripheral blood. Total RNA was extracted with Trizol reagent, and quality was checked on an Agilent 2100 Bioanalyzer. CDR1 GTSNPN and CDR2 SVGIG were looked up in the germline V gene (reference sequence). The CDR3 contains 13 residues, cysteine and phenylalanine counted. CDR3 DNA only is kept here, 39 bases in frame from base 1. Deletion took 0 bases off V and 4 bases off J, with a span of 6 bases between the germline ends.

TCR beta CDR3 regions were amplified from RNA transcripts. The first round of RT-PCR for the TCR CDR3 was performed with the HTBI primer set and the Qiagen OneStep RT-PCR kit. The libraries were constructed in a second round of multiplex PCR and then size-selected and purified. Libraries were sequenced paired-end with 100 bp reads on an Illumina HiSeq2000. The authors' pipeline ran thus. SOAPnuke was used to process the raw data, throwing out any read that contained adapters or uncalled bases, had a mean Phred below 15, or lacked an exact constant-primer or identifier match. High-quality paired reads were merged using COPE v1.2.5, and each unique nucleotide sequence was defined as a clonotype. MiTCR v1.1 was used to align the clonotypes against IMGT TRBV, TRBD and TRBJ reference segments. The analysis was restricted to V-J combinations with a frequency above 0.0001, which together covered 99% to 99.2% of the repertoires. A TCS score was defined as the ratio between F50 (clonal expansion) and ExV (chaos), using BLOSUM62-based TCRdist between CDR3 peptides within each V-J. Welch's t-statistics and random forest reduced 450 to 600 V-J features to 10 to 15, which were used in a naive Bayes classifier (R e1071). Clones were called with MiXCR by TCRdb after fastp trimmed the public reads at Q25, and only in-frame beta chains were retained. All rows with the same CDR3 protein become a single entry with the most common DNA and genes. The V and J calls come from TCRdb's annotation, not from the publication. Counted in this sample were approximately 350,000 distinct CDR3 sequences; 13% to 15% of them appeared once. Roughly a fifth of the sample comes from the top ten.

The table lists this clonotype with many counts. The antigen it recognizes is unknown. No much larger clone exists at a distance of one base, and base qualities are not known. Sequencing was carried out using blood. The sequence is built from TRBV30 and TRBJ1-4; possibly the D gene is TRBD1, per 5 matching bases. The TCR sequence derives from a woman in her fifties or sixties with Graves' ophthalmopathy. In nucleotides, the sequence is TGTGCCTGGAGTGTAGGGGATAATGAAAAACTGTTTTTT. Protein translation: CAWSVGDNEKLFF.